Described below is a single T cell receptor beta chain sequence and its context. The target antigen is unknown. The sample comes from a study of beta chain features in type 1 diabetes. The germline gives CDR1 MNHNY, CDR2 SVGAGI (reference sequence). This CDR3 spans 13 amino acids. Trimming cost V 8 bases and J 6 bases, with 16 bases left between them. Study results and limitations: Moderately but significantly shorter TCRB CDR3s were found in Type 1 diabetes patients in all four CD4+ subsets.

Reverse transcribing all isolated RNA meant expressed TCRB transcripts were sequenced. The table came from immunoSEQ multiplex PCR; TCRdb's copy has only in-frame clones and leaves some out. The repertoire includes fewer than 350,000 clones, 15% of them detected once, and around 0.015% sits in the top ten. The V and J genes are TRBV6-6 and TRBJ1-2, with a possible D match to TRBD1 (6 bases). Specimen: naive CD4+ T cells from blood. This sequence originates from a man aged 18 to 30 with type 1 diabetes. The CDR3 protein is CASGEGVKNGYTF. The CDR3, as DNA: TGTGCCAGCGGGGAGGGGGTAAAGAATGGCTACACCTTC.